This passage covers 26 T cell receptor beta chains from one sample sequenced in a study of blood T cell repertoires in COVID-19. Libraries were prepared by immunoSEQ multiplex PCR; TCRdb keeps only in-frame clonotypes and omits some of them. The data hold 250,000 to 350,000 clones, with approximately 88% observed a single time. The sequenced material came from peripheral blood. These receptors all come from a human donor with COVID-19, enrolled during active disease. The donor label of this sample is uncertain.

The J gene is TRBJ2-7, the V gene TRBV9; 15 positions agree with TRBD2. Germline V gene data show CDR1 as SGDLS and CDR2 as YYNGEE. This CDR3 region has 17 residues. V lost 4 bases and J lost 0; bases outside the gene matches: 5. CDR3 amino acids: CASSSGLAGGLSYEQYF. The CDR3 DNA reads TGTGCCAGCAGCTCGGGACTAGCGGGAGGACTCTCCTACGAGCAGTACTTC.

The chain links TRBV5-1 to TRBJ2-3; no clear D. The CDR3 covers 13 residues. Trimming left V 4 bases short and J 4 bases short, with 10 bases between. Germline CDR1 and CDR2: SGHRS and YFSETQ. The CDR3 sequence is CASSPSSPDTQYF. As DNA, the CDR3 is TGCGCCAGCAGCCCCTCTTCCCCAGATACGCAGTATTTT.

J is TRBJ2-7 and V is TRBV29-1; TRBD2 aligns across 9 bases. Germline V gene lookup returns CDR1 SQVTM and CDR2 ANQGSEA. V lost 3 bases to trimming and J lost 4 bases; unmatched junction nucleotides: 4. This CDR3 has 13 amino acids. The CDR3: CSVDLAGSYEQYF. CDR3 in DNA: TGCAGCGTTGACCTAGCGGGGTCTTACGAGCAGTACTTC.

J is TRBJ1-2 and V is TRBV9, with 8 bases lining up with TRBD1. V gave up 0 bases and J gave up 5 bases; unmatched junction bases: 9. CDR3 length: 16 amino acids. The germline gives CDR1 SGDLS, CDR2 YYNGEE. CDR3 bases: TGTGCCAGCAGCGTAGCTTTGGACAGGGCATGGTATGGCTACACCTTC. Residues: CASSVALDRAWYGYTF. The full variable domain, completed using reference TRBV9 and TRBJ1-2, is DSGVTQTPKHLITATGQRVTLRCSPRSGDLSVYWYQQSLDQGLQFLIQYYNGEERAKGNILERFSAQQFPDLHSELNLSSLELGDSALYFCASSVALDRAWYGYTFGSGTRLTVV.

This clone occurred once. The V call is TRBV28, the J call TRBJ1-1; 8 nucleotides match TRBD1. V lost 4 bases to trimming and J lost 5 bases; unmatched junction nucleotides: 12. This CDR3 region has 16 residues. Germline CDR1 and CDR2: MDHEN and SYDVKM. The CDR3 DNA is TGTGCCAGCAGTTCCGCTTCAGGGGGCTCGTGGACTGAAGCTTTCTTT. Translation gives CASSSASGGSWTEAFF.

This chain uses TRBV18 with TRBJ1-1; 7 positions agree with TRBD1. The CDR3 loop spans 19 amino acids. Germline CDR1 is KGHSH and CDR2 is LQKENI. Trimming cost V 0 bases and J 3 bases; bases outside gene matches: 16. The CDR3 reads CASSPPKLGQINRDTEAFF. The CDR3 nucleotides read TGTGCCAGCTCACCACCGAAGTTGGGACAGATAAACCGAGACACTGAAGCTTTCTTT.

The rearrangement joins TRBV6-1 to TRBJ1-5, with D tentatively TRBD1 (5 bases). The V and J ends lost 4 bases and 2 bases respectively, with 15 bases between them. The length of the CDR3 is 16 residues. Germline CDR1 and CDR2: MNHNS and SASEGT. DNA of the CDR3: TGTGCCAGCAGTGGGGCAGGGAACGCGGGCAATCAGCCCCAGCATTTT. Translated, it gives CASSGAGNAGNQPQHF.

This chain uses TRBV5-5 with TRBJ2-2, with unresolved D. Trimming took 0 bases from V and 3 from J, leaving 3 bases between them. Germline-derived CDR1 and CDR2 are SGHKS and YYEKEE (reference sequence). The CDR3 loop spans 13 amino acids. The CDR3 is CASSLAHTGELFF. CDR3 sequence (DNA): TGTGCCAGCAGCTTGGCTCACACCGGGGAGCTGTTTTTT.

The CDR3 reads CASAAVSFYTEAFF. CDR3 DNA: TGTGCCAGCGCGGCCGTCAGCTTCTACACTGAAGCTTTCTTT. The chain is built from TRBV6-5 and TRBJ1-1; D gene uncertain. V gave up 8 bases and J gave up 3 bases, with 16 bases separating them. The CDR3 is 14 amino acids. Looked up from germline, CDR1 is MNHEY and CDR2 is SVGAGI.

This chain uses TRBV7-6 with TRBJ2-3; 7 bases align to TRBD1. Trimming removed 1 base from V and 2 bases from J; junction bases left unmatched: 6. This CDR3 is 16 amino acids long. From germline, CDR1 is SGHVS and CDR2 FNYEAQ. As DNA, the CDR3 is TGTGCCAGCAGCTTAGGAGGGACAGAGATCACAGATACGCAGTATTTT. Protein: CASSLGGTEITDTQYF.

This CDR3 reads CASSESRDLTDTQYF. CDR3 DNA: TGCGCCAGCAGTGAGTCCAGGGATCTCACAGATACGCAGTATTTT. The chain uses TRBV10-1 and TRBJ2-3; tentatively, D is TRBD1 (5 bases). V lost 0 bases to trimming and J lost 2 bases, with 9 bases between them. This CDR3 comprises 15 residues. Germline V CDR1 and CDR2: WNHNN, SYGVQD (reference sequence).

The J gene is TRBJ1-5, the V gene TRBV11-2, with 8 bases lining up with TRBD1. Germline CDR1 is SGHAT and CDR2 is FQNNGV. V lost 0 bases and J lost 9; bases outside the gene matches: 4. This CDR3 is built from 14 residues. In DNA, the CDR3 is TGTGCCAGCAGCTTAGAGCGACAGGGGACGCCCCAGCATTTT. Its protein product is CASSLERQGTPQHF.

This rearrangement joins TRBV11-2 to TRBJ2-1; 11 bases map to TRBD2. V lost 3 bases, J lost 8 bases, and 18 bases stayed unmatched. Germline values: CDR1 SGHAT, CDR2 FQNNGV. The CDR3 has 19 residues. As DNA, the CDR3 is TGTGCCAGCAGCTTCGTGACCCTAGCGGGAGGTCGAAGGAGCGATGAGCAGTTCTTC. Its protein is CASSFVTLAGGRRSDEQFF. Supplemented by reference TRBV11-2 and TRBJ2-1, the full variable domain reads EAGVAQSPRYKIIEKRQSVAFWCNPISGHATLYWYQQILGQGPKLLIQFQNNGVVDDSQLPKDRFSAERLKGVDSTLKIQPAKLEDSAVYLCASSFVTLAGGRRSDEQFFGPGTRLTVL.

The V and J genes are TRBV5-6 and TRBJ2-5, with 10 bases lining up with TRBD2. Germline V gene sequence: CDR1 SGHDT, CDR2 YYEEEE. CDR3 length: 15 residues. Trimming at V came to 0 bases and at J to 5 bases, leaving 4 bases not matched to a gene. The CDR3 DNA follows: TGTGCCAGCAGCTTGGCCTTTAGCGGGAGGGAGACCCAGTACTTC. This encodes CASSLAFSGRETQYF.

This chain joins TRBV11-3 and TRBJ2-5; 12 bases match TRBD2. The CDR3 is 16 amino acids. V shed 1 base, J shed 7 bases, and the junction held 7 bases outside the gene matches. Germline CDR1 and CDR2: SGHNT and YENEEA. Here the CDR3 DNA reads TGTGCCAGCAGCTTAGGACTAGCGGGGGTTCGTGGGACCCAGTACTTC. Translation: CASSLGLAGVRGTQYF.

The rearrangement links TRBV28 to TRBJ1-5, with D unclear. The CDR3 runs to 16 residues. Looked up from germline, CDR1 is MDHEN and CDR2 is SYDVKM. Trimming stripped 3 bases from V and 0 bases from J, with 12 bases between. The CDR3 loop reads CASSLQRFYSNQPQHF. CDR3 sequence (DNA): TGTGCCAGCAGTTTGCAGCGATTTTATAGCAATCAGCCCCAGCATTTT.

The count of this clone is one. CDR3 residues: CSVEVGGGPDTQYF. CDR3 bases: TGCAGCGTTGAGGTCGGGGGGGGTCCAGATACGCAGTATTTT. The V and J genes are TRBV29-1 and TRBJ2-3, with TRBD2 identical over 8 bases. The CDR3 is 14 amino acids. The V segment lost 3 bases and the J segment 4 bases; nucleotides outside the gene matches: 6. CDR1 and CDR2 from the germline V gene are SQVTM and ANQGSEA.

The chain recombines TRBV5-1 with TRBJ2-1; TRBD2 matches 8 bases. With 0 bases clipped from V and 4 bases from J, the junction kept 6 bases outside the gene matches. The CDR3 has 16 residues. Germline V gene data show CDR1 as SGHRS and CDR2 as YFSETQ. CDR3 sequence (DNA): TGCGCCAGCAGCTTGGATCGAGCGGGAGCTTACAATGAGCAGTTCTTC. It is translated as CASSLDRAGAYNEQFF.

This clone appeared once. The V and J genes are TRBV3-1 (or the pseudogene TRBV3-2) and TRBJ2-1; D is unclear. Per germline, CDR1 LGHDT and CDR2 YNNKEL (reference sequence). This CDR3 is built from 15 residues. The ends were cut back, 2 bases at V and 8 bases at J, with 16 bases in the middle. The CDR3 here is CASSQNRQPTDEQFF. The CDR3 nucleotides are TGTGCCAGCAGCCAAAACCGACAACCAACGGATGAGCAGTTCTTC.

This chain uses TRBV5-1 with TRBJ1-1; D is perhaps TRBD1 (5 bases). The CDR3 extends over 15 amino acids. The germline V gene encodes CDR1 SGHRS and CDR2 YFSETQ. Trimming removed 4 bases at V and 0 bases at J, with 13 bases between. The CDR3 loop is CASSETDYMNTEAFF. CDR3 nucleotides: TGCGCCAGCAGCGAGACAGATTACATGAACACTGAAGCTTTCTTT.

The CDR3 bases are TGTGCCAGCAGTGATCCTTTCCAAGAGACCCAGTACTTC. This gives the protein CASSDPFQETQYF. The rearrangement joins TRBV25-1 to TRBJ2-5; no reliable D call. The germline V gene encodes CDR1 MGHDK and CDR2 SYGVNS. V shed 3 bases and J shed 1 base, with 6 bases lying between them. The CDR3 has 13 amino acids.

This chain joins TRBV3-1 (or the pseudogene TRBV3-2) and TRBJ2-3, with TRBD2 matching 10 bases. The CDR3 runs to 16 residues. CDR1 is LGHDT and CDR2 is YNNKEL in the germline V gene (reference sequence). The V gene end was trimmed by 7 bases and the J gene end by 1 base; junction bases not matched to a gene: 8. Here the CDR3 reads CASTKTLAGGTDTQYF. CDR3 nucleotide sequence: TGTGCCAGCACCAAGACCCTAGCGGGAGGCACAGATACGCAGTATTTT.

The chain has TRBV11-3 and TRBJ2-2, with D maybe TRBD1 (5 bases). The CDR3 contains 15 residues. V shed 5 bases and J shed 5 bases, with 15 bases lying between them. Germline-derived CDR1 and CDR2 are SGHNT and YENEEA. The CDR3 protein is CASSPRRGETGELFF. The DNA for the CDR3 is TGTGCCAGCAGCCCCCGTAGGGGCGAAACCGGGGAGCTGTTTTTT.

CDR3 nucleotides: TGTGCCAGCAGAGCGGAGGCAACTAATGAAAAACTGTTTTTT. This gives the protein CASRAEATNEKLFF. The V call is TRBV6-4, the J call TRBJ1-4; D not resolved. The CDR3 length is 14 residues. Between the trimmed V and J ends, which lost 6 bases and 0 bases, there was a span of 8 bases. Germline V gene sequence: CDR1 MRHNA, CDR2 SNTAGT.

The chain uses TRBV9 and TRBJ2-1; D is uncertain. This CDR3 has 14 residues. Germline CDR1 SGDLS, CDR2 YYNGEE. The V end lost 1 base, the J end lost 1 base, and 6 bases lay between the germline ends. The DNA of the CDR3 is TGTGCCAGCAGCGTAACGGTATCCTACAATGAGCAGTTCTTC. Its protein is CASSVTVSYNEQFF.

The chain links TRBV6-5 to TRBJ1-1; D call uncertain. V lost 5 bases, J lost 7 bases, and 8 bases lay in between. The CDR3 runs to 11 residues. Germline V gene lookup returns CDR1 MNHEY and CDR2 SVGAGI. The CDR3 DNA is TGTGCCAGCAGTACAAGTTTTGAAGCTTTCTTT. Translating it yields CASSTSFEAFF.